This T cell receptor (beta chain) was recorded in a study of shared clonotypes between healthy human individuals. Whole-study context: A donor's plate count was three for CD4 naive and three for CD4 memory; CD8 naive had two and CD8 memory one.

Splitting of CD4+ cells produced CD45RA+ naive and CD45RA-negative memory subsets. The protocol was immunoSEQ multiplex PCR, while the TCRdb copy is restricted to in-frame clones and leaves out a portion. In the table there are around 1,000,000 clones, about 80% of which are singletons. The sample was memory CD4+ T cells from PBMCs. As for subset: CD45RA-negative fraction. The sequence was collected from a man younger than 35 in good health. Some clones in this sample may be carry-over from other donors' samples.

Here the CDR3 reads CAWSTSNYEQYF. DNA for the CDR3: TGTGCCTGGAGTACATCAAACTACGAGCAGTACTTC. V usage is TRBV30 and J usage is TRBJ2-7; D not certain. Looked up from germline, CDR1 is GTSNPN and CDR2 is SVGIG (reference sequence). Trimming left V 2 bases short and J 3 bases short, with 8 bases between. The CDR3 covers 12 residues.